The TCR beta chain described here comes from a study of blood T cell repertoires in COVID-19. Study overall: T cells, B-cell-depleted T cells, or PBMCs provided the cDNA or gDNA that served as material.

In the source study's methods: Estimation of nucleated cell counts was performed using reference gene primer amplification. Generated by immunoSEQ multiplex PCR, the TCRdb table keeps only in-frame clones and is missing some. V and J calls and clone size are given by that table; D and trimming were obtained from the DNA. The sample shows tens of thousands of clones, less than 85% of them seen only once. Seattle-derived patients entered the study during active infection and were followed longitudinally. CDR3 length: 15 amino acids. Germline CDR1 reads MNHEY; CDR2 reads SVGAGI. Trimming left V 4 bases short and J 0 bases short, with 10 bases between.

This chain uses TRBV6-5 with TRBJ1-5, with no clear D. The sequencing sample was made of peripheral blood. The receptor was isolated from a man aged 65-85 years with COVID-19, enrolled during active disease. As DNA, the CDR3 is TGTGCCAGCAGTTTGAGCGGGAATAGCAATCAGCCCCAGCATTTT. This encodes CASSLSGNSNQPQHF.